A selection of T cell receptor beta chains follows, all from one sample in a study of regulatory T cells in long-lasting Graves disease. TCRdb redid the calling of the multiplex PCR reads with MiXCR, one entry per CDR3 protein. The top ten clones hold more than 15% of a sample with 350,000 to 550,000 distinct CDR3 sequences, about 14% of them seen once. The same data also went into a second study, on T cells in Graves' hyperthyroidism and ophthalmopathy.

This material consisted of peripheral blood mononuclear cells (PBMCs), taken at new diagnosis, from a patient treated with antithyroid drugs. These receptors came from a woman in her forties or fifties with Graves disease. The CDR3 runs from the conserved cysteine through the conserved F or W. The order of the fields is J gene, V gene, CDR3 protein.

j_gene: TRBJ2-1; v_gene: TRBV5-4; CDR3aa: CASSLRLEINERQFF
j_gene: TRBJ2-2; v_gene: TRBV10-3; CDR3aa: CAIKLTGTGELFF
j_gene: TRBJ2-7; v_gene: TRBV28; CDR3aa: CASSPPLRDEQYF
j_gene: TRBJ1-4; v_gene: TRBV29-1; CDR3aa: CSVVDSPTNEKLFF
j_gene: TRBJ2-7; v_gene: TRBV20-1; CDR3aa: CSARGASGSYEQYF
j_gene: TRBJ2-7; v_gene: TRBV7-6; CDR3aa: CASSLGSAALSYEQYF
j_gene: TRBJ2-1; v_gene: TRBV6-2/TRBV6-3; CDR3aa: CASRATSHNEQFF
j_gene: TRBJ2-3; v_gene: TRBV28; CDR3aa: CASSLQGAFTDTQYF
j_gene: TRBJ2-3; v_gene: TRBV12-5; CDR3aa: CASGLGGLAEPQYF
j_gene: TRBJ2-5; v_gene: TRBV27; CDR3aa: CASSFGTVETQYF
j_gene: TRBJ1-2; v_gene: TRBV7-8; CDR3aa: CASSQYRVVEYGYTF
j_gene: TRBJ2-1; v_gene: TRBV20-1; CDR3aa: CSAPARDRVFDEQFF
j_gene: TRBJ2-2; v_gene: TRBV12-3/TRBV12-4; CDR3aa: CASSTGNTGELFF
j_gene: TRBJ1-3; v_gene: TRBV2; CDR3aa: CASSEVRGPGNTIYF
j_gene: TRBJ1-5; v_gene: TRBV5-6; CDR3aa: CASSLWTTSEWGNQPQHF
j_gene: TRBJ1-2; v_gene: TRBV28; CDR3aa: CASRTGTAQGGYTF
j_gene: TRBJ1-2; v_gene: TRBV2; CDR3aa: CASSDRTAGDYGYTF
j_gene: TRBJ2-1; v_gene: TRBV12-5; CDR3aa: CASGLGTEYNEQFF
j_gene: TRBJ2-1; v_gene: TRBV11-2; CDR3aa: CASSLILAGLTEQFF
j_gene: TRBJ1-3; v_gene: TRBV29-1; CDR3aa: CSVDGGDSGNTIYF
j_gene: TRBJ2-5; v_gene: TRBV7-9; CDR3aa: CASSLVPDAYVGTQYF
j_gene: TRBJ2-3; v_gene: TRBV18; CDR3aa: CASSPPSGTQDTQYF
j_gene: TRBJ2-7; v_gene: TRBV2; CDR3aa: CASRTGSADEQYF
j_gene: TRBJ1-5; v_gene: TRBV6-1; CDR3aa: CASSAARDRVNQPQHF
j_gene: TRBJ2-3; v_gene: TRBV2; CDR3aa: CASRARGQAVTDTQYF
j_gene: TRBJ2-7; v_gene: TRBV3-1; CDR3aa: CASSLRWASGGSNNEQYF
j_gene: TRBJ2-3; v_gene: TRBV7-8; CDR3aa: CASSLYGPDTQYF
j_gene: TRBJ1-4; v_gene: TRBV20-1; CDR3aa: CSAKLGPATNEKLFF